The rows below give T cell receptor beta chains drawn from one sample of a study of beta chain features in type 1 diabetes. Libraries were prepared by immunoSEQ multiplex PCR; TCRdb keeps only in-frame clonotypes and omits some of them. Among some 350,000 clones listed, approximately 13% were seen once. Sequenced: naive CD4+ T cells from blood. Receptors originate from a woman between 18 and 30 years old with type 1 diabetes. The CDR3 runs from the conserved cysteine through the conserved F or W. Fields, in order: clone size, J gene, D gene, V gene, CDR3 DNA, CDR3 protein. D genes are given only for firm matches. Part of the rows lack a size; the others show once, few, many or a class for expanded clones.

size: -
J: TRBJ1-1
D: TRBD1
V: TRBV5-1
DNA: TGCGCCAGCAGCTGGGGGACAGCGAACACTGAAGCTTTCTTT
CDR3: CASSWGTANTEAFF

size: -
J: TRBJ2-1
D: TRBD2
V: TRBV4-2
DNA: TGTGCCAGCAGCCAGGGACCGGGACTAGCGGGAATATCGATAGAGCAGTTCTTC
CDR3: CASSQGPGLAGISIEQFF

size: -
J: TRBJ1-2
D: -
V: TRBV30
DNA: TGTGCCTGGAGTTCACAGCCTCCTAACTATGGCTACACCTTC
CDR3: CAWSSQPPNYGYTF

size: -
J: TRBJ2-7
D: -
V: TRBV14
DNA: TGTGCCAGCAGTCGGGGTTCCCCCTACGAGCAGTACTTC
CDR3: CASSRGSPYEQYF

size: few
J: TRBJ2-5
D: TRBD2
V: TRBV10-3
DNA: TGTGCCATCAGTGAGCAGGGTAGCGGGAGTACAGAGACCCAGTACTTC
CDR3: CAISEQGSGSTETQYF

size: -
J: TRBJ1-5
D: -
V: TRBV28
DNA: TGTGCCAGCCAGGGAGGGGGGTTAGGTGGGCAGCCCCAGCATTTT
CDR3: CASQGGGLGGQPQHF

size: once
J: TRBJ2-4
D: -
V: TRBV18
DNA: TGTGCCAGCTCACCCCCTCAGGCTTTAGCCAAAAACATTCAGTACTTC
CDR3: CASSPPQALAKNIQYF

size: -
J: TRBJ1-5
D: TRBD1
V: TRBV7-2
DNA: TGTGCCAGCAGCTTGACAGGGCCGGGGAATCAGCCCCAGCATTTT
CDR3: CASSLTGPGNQPQHF

size: -
J: TRBJ2-7
D: -
V: TRBV28
DNA: TGTGCCACCACGCCCAGGCCCTACGAGCAGTACTTC
CDR3: CATTPRPYEQYF

size: few
J: TRBJ2-1
D: TRBD2
V: TRBV4-3
DNA: TGCGCCAGCAGCCAAGTAGGCGGGAGGGCCTACAATGAGCAGTTCTTC
CDR3: CASSQVGGRAYNEQFF

size: -
J: TRBJ2-3
D: TRBD1
V: TRBV5-1
DNA: TGCGCCAGCAGCTTGGCACAGGGGGGCACAGATACGCAGTATTTT
CDR3: CASSLAQGGTDTQYF

size: few
J: TRBJ2-1
D: -
V: TRBV7-8
DNA: TGTGCCAGCAGCTTAGTGGGGCGGGGCTCGCAGTTCTTC
CDR3: CASSLVGRGSQFF

size: -
J: TRBJ1-2
D: -
V: TRBV4-3
DNA: TGCGCCAGCAGCCAAAAACCCGACAGATACTATGGCTACACCTTC
CDR3: CASSQKPDRYYGYTF

size: -
J: TRBJ2-7
D: TRBD2
V: TRBV28
DNA: TGTGCCAGCACCCCGGGGGGGCCCCCCTACGAGCAGTACTTC
CDR3: CASTPGGPPYEQYF

size: few
J: TRBJ1-5
D: -
V: TRBV9
DNA: TGTGCCAGCAGCGTAGACCCAGGGAGCAATCAGCCCCAGCATTTT
CDR3: CASSVDPGSNQPQHF